This record concerns one T cell receptor (beta chain) sequence. Its antigen remains unidentified. This sample is drawn from a study of breast tumors, draining lymph nodes, adjacent tissues. Findings of the study overall: That most tumor T cells come from lymph nodes remained unproven. Tumors had less TCR diversity than lymph nodes, more than nontumor tissue. The data were judged consistent with most tumor T cells coming from lymph node and expanding in tumor.

Germline loops: CDR1 LGHDT, CDR2 YNNKEL (reference sequence). The CDR3 contains 14 residues. Trimming left V 1 base short and J 4 bases short, with 8 bases between. One entry per CDR3 protein, called by TCRdb with MiXCR from the multiplex PCR reads. The sample contains 45,000 to 60,000 distinct CDR3 sequences, roughly 24% of which appear only once. The chain employs TRBV3-1 and TRBJ1-5, with no clear D. The sequence derives from a female donor with breast cancer. Some clones in this sample may be carry-over from other donors' samples. The sequencing input was breast tumor tissue. In DNA form, the CDR3 reads TGTGCCAGCAGCCAAGGGGTTACAAATCAGCCCCAGCATTTT. Translation gives CASSQGVTNQPQHF.